The present entry profiles one TCR beta chain with its context. This clone is assessed as medium-sized (0.01 to 0.1%). The clone's antigen remains unknown. No quality values exist for individual bases; no much larger clone is one base distant. This sample stems from a study of CD8+ T cells in alopecia areata (dated by TCRdb to 2016 to 2019). Regarding the study in general: To study T cell clonal expansion in alopecia areata, the researchers applied high-throughput TCRbeta sequencing to both the C3H/HeJ mouse model and human patients. In humans, TCRbeta sequencing was performed on scalp tissue and on sorted CD4+ and CD8+ peripheral blood T cells from healthy controls and from patients with patchy or totalis/universalis alopecia areata. Clonality in the scalp was compared among normal scalp (n=4), patchy alopecia areata scalp (n=8), and alopecia totalis/universalis scalp (n=8). RNA was extracted with the PAXgene miRNA kit for fixed scalp, the miRNeasy kit for PBMCs, and the RNeasy kit for mouse skin. immunoSEQ multiplex PCR using 35 Vbeta forward primers and 13 Jbeta reverse primers was used to amplify TCRbeta CDR3 regions.

Overall results and qualifications from the work: Higher clonality and more expanded CD8+ clones were observed in lesional scalp than in normal scalp, particularly in alopecia totalis/universalis, a finding suggestive of antigenic drive. Unlike mouse skin, which is dominated by gammadelta T cells, normal human skin has resident alphabeta T cells that are also sequenced, and this complicates analysis of the scalp TCR repertoire. Compared with mice, TCR sequences shared between patients were less clear, possibly partly because of HLA diversity across the patient population.

Peripheral blood and lesional scalp punch biopsies were obtained from patients with alopecia areata. PBMCs were isolated by density centrifugation and stained for CD3, CD4 and CD8, and CD4+ and CD8+ T cells were sorted on a FACSAria. As part of a multicenter biomarker study, untreated alopecia areata patients were recruited. In five patients from the biomarker study, blood CD8+ T cells were sorted further into NKG2D-low and NKG2D-high fractions. Library creation used the immunoSEQ multiplex PCR assay. RNA was extracted from all samples and reverse transcribed into cDNA as template for TCR sequencing. First-strand cDNA was synthesized using SuperScript III with a 2:1 mix of oligo-dT and random hexamers. A synthetic immune receptor repertoire was used to gauge amplification bias, and whatever bias remained was removed computationally. The study's processing was this. After raw reads were preprocessed to remove errors, the CDR3 was defined following IMGT conventions as running from the conserved cysteine to phenylalanine. Clonality was calculated as 1 minus Shannon entropy normalized by log2 of the number of productive unique TCRs. Scalp TCRbeta sequences were cross-referenced with sorted blood CD4 and CD8 repertoires so that the CD4 or CD8 identity of scalp clones could be inferred. This immuneACCESS table, as held by TCRdb, lists in-frame sequences with V and J called but not all clones. Of the missing ones, under half trace to an unresolved V gene in checked studies; the others have no known cause. The V and J calls and the clone size are those of that table, but D and trimming were determined from the DNA. The sample data list more than 95,000 clones, and roughly 50% of these were observed just once. About 10% of the sample lies in the top ten.

The germline V gene (reference sequence) supplies CDR1 SGHNT and CDR2 YYREEE. Including the terminal cysteine and phenylalanine, the CDR3 comprises 14 residues. The sequence is cut down to CDR3 DNA, 42 bases in frame from base 1. Trimming removed 4 bases from V and 5 bases from J; the gene matches leave 7 bases unexplained. Sequencing was done on a sample of NKG2D-low CD8+ T cells sorted from blood. The sample's cell subset or site label is to be understood as: sorted CD8+ NKG2D-low blood T cells. The receptor chain draws on TRBV5-4 and TRBJ2-3; TRBD1 matches 7 bases in the middle. This sequence was found in a human donor with alopecia areata. The CDR3 protein: CASSQDRTEDTQYF. The bases are TGTGCCAGCAGCCAGGACAGGACGGAAGATACGCAGTATTTT.